This is a list of T cell receptor beta chains from one sample in a study of blood T cell repertoires in COVID-19. Sequencing used immunoSEQ multiplex PCR; TCRdb keeps in-frame clones, though not all of them. The sample lists some 270,000 clones, nearly 90% occurring once. The material sequenced was peripheral blood. These receptor sequences come from a woman in her sixties or seventies with COVID-19, enrolled during active disease. CDR3s include the opening cysteine and the closing phenylalanine or tryptophan. The D gene is left open where the match is weak. Rows give clone size only sometimes, using once, few, many, or a class for an expanded clone.

>TRBD1|TRBJ1-1|TRBV30|NA
CAWSPPGQGGLNTEAFF
TGTGCCTGGAGTCCGCCGGGACAGGGGGGCTTGAACACTGAAGCTTTCTTT
>TRBD1|TRBJ1-6|TRBV11-2|NA
CASSFETGWNSPLHF
TGTGCCAGCAGCTTCGAGACAGGGTGGAATTCACCCCTCCACTTT
>NA|TRBJ1-1|TRBV11-3|NA
CASSRDRNTEAFF
TGTGCCAGCAGCCGCGACAGGAACACTGAAGCTTTCTTT
>NA|TRBJ1-5|TRBV30|NA
CAWEMTGHNQPQHF
TGTGCCTGGGAGATGACAGGCCATAATCAGCCCCAGCATTTT
>TRBD1|TRBJ1-1|TRBV15|NA
CATSRGQHTEAFF
TGTGCCACCAGCCGGGGACAGCACACTGAAGCTTTCTTT
>NA|TRBJ1-5|TRBV10-1|NA
CAIHTLQPQHF
TGCGCCATCCATACTCTTCAGCCCCAGCATTTT
>TRBD1|TRBJ1-1|TRBV18|NA
CASSPETGLTEAFF
TGTGCCAGCTCACCAGAGACAGGGCTCACTGAAGCTTTCTTT
>TRBD1|TRBJ2-5|TRBV6-4|NA
CASSPGTGRGETQYF
TGTGCCAGCAGTCCCGGGACAGGAAGAGGAGAGACCCAGTACTTC
>NA|TRBJ1-1|TRBV5-1|NA
CASSLGRGATEAFF
TGCGCCAGCAGCTTGGGCAGGGGCGCCACTGAAGCTTTCTTT
>TRBD1|TRBJ1-2|TRBV19|few
CASSMRQGFYDGYTF
TGTGCCAGTAGTATGAGACAGGGCTTTTATGATGGCTACACCTTC
>NA|TRBJ2-7|TRBV2|NA
CASRWQTTIPYEQYF
TGTGCCAGCAGGTGGCAGACAACCATCCCCTACGAGCAGTACTTC
>NA|TRBJ1-1|TRBV5-6|NA
CASSLEVGRVNTEAFF
TGTGCCAGCAGCTTGGAAGTGGGCAGGGTGAACACTGAAGCTTTCTTT
>NA|TRBJ1-2|TRBV10-3|NA
CAIRDSVSLLNYGYTF
TGTGCCATCAGAGATAGTGTCTCCCTTCTTAACTATGGCTACACCTTC
>TRBD1|TRBJ2-7|TRBV18|NA
CASSPQGVPYEQYF
TGTGCCAGCTCACCCCAGGGGGTCCCCTACGAGCAGTACTTC
>TRBD2|TRBJ2-5|TRBV6-5|NA
CASNERDSHETQYF
TGTGCCAGCAACGAGCGGGACTCCCATGAGACCCAGTACTTC
>TRBD1|TRBJ2-3|TRBV29-1|NA
CSVAQSRGRADTQYF
TGCAGCGTTGCCCAGTCCAGGGGGCGGGCAGATACGCAGTATTTT
>TRBD2|TRBJ2-5|TRBV9|NA
CASSVVAGGQETQYF
TGTGCCAGCAGCGTAGTAGCGGGGGGGCAAGAGACCCAGTACTTC
>NA|TRBJ1-1|TRBV5-1|NA
CASSFPGENTEAFF
TGCGCCAGCAGCTTCCCAGGGGAGAACACTGAAGCTTTCTTT
>NA|TRBJ2-5|TRBV3-1/TRBV3-2|NA
CASSPDSYQETQYF
TGTGCCAGCAGCCCCGACAGCTACCAAGAGACCCAGTACTTC
>TRBD1|TRBJ1-1|TRBV6-5|NA
CASSRDRGLWTEAFF
TGTGCCAGCAGCCGGGACAGGGGGTTGTGGACTGAAGCTTTCTTT
>NA|TRBJ1-1|TRBV21-1|once
CASSSPPWPPQGRTTEAFF
TGTGCCAGCAGCTCTCCACCCTGGCCACCTCAGGGGCGAACAACTGAAGCTTTCTTT
>NA|TRBJ1-5|TRBV5-1|NA
CASSLLQGPGQPQHF
TGCGCCAGCAGCCTCTTACAGGGCCCAGGGCAGCCCCAGCATTTT
>NA|TRBJ2-1|TRBV7-2|NA
CASSIILTGNNEQFF
TGTGCCAGCAGCATCATACTCACAGGGAACAATGAGCAGTTCTTC
>TRBD1|TRBJ1-2|TRBV2|NA
CASEGQGEVYGYTF
TGTGCCAGCGAGGGACAGGGAGAGGTCTATGGCTACACCTTC
>NA|TRBJ1-5|TRBV30|NA
CAWSVVRDQPQHF
TGTGCCTGGAGTGTAGTCAGGGATCAGCCCCAGCATTTT
>TRBD1|TRBJ1-5|TRBV7-2|NA
CASSPKGDRVQPQHF
TGTGCCAGCAGCCCGAAAGGGGACAGGGTACAGCCCCAGCATTTT
>NA|TRBJ2-5|TRBV20-1|NA
CSAREETQYF
TGCAGTGCGAGGGAGGAGACCCAGTACTTC
>TRBD1|TRBJ2-2|TRBV6-4|NA
CASSATRGQGTGELFF
TGTGCCAGCAGTGCCACCCGGGGACAGGGCACCGGGGAGCTGTTTTTT
>NA|TRBJ2-3|TRBV5-6|NA
CASSGSSTDTQYF
TGTGCCAGCTCAGGCTCTAGCACAGATACGCAGTATTTT
>NA|TRBJ1-4|TRBV3-1/TRBV3-2|NA
CASSGPGTTGEKLFF
TGTGCCAGCAGTGGTCCCGGGACTACGGGTGAAAAACTGTTTTTT
>NA|TRBJ1-1|TRBV6-6|once
CASSYSTWTEAFF
TGTGCCAGCAGTTACTCCACTTGGACTGAAGCTTTCTTT
>NA|TRBJ1-3|TRBV5-1|NA
CASSAGVPSGNTIYF
TGCGCCAGCAGTGCGGGGGTTCCCTCTGGAAACACCATATATTTT
>TRBD1|TRBJ2-1|TRBV19|NA
CASNKERSTGSSYNEQFF
TGTGCCAGCAATAAAGAACGATCGACAGGGAGCTCCTACAATGAGCAGTTCTTC
>TRBD1|TRBJ1-4|TRBV5-8|NA
CASSFRDRGQKLFF
TGTGCCAGCAGCTTCCGGGACAGGGGGCAAAAACTGTTTTTT
>TRBD1|TRBJ1-2|TRBV4-1|NA
CASSQGQGANYGYTF
TGCGCCAGCAGCCAAGGACAGGGAGCTAACTATGGCTACACCTTC
>TRBD2|TRBJ2-1|TRBV7-2|few
CASSLSTSGGAREQFF
TGTGCCAGCAGCTTATCAACTAGCGGGGGGGCTCGGGAGCAGTTCTTC
>TRBD1|TRBJ1-1|TRBV19|NA
CASRSTGTAVSAFF
TGTGCCAGTAGATCTACCGGGACAGCTGTGTCCGCTTTCTTT
>NA|TRBJ2-2|TRBV27|NA
CASSFLQDTGELFF
TGTGCCAGCAGTTTTTTGCAGGACACCGGGGAGCTGTTTTTT
>NA|TRBJ2-6|TRBV19|few
CASTLNSGANVLTF
TGTGCCAGTACCTTAAACTCTGGGGCCAACGTCCTGACTTTC
>NA|TRBJ1-2|TRBV18|NA
CASEAGSYGYTF
TGTGCCAGCGAGGCGGGCTCGTATGGCTACACCTTC
>TRBD1|TRBJ1-2|TRBV7-2|NA
CASSFTRQGYGYTF
TGTGCCAGCAGCTTCACAAGACAGGGGTATGGCTACACCTTC
>NA|TRBJ1-1|TRBV29-1|NA
CSATPSAGVNTEAFF
TGCAGCGCGACCCCCTCGGCAGGGGTGAACACTGAAGCTTTCTTT
>TRBD1|TRBJ1-2|TRBV7-2|NA
CASSSGTGGDYGYTF
TGTGCCAGCAGCTCCGGGACAGGGGGCGACTATGGCTACACCTTC
>NA|TRBJ1-2|TRBV29-1|NA
CSVEDGQFYGYTF
TGCAGCGTTGAAGATGGGCAGTTCTATGGCTACACCTTC
>TRBD2|TRBJ2-1|TRBV5-1|NA
CASDLAGENYNEQFF
TGCGCCAGCGACTTAGCGGGGGAAAACTACAATGAGCAGTTCTTC
>NA|TRBJ2-7|TRBV7-9|NA
CASSGGIRATPPVEQYF
TGTGCCAGCAGCGGCGGGATCAGGGCCACACCGCCAGTGGAGCAGTACTTC
>NA|TRBJ1-5|TRBV9|once
CASSAQGGGVDQPQHF
TGTGCCAGCAGCGCCCAAGGAGGAGGGGTGGACCAGCCCCAGCATTTT
>TRBD1|TRBJ1-2|TRBV5-5|NA
CASSFSLGQLNYGYTF
TGTGCCAGCAGCTTCAGCCTGGGACAGCTCAACTATGGCTACACCTTC